The 5 T cell receptor beta chains presented below share a single source sample, sequenced in a study of CD8 T cells in Susac syndrome. cDNA came from roughly 0.47 to 1 ug RNA primed by random hexamers. TCRdb independently ran MiXCR on the immunoSEQ multiplex PCR reads; one entry per CDR3 protein. The sample yields some 130,000 distinct CDR3 sequences, 90% to 95% seen once. Sequenced input: CD4+ T cells from PBMCs. The receptor source for this set is a human donor in good health.

The chain uses TRBV19 and TRBJ2-5, with 10 positions matching TRBD1. J gave up 2 bases and V 7 bases, and 13 bases lay outside the gene matches. The germline CDR1 and CDR2 sequences are LNHDA and SQIVND (reference sequence). The CDR3 loop spans 17 amino acids. CDR3 DNA: TGTGCCAGTAACGATGCGACAGGGGGCCTGGTTCAAGAGACCCAGTACTTC. This translates into CASNDATGGLVQETQYF.

The chain is built from TRBV7-7 and TRBJ2-5; D is uncertain. The length of the CDR3 is 18 residues. CDR1 SSHAT and CDR2 FNYEAQ come from the germline V gene (reference sequence). With 4 bases removed from V and 5 bases from J, the gap between germline ends came to 26 bases. The CDR3 DNA follows: TGTGCCAGCAGCTCGATAGTCTCCCGTAGTTCTGGGTATGAGACCCAGTACTTC. Translation gives CASSSIVSRSSGYETQYF.

The V call is TRBV15, the J call TRBJ2-5; no firm D call. This CDR3 region has 15 residues. Per the germline V gene, CDR1 is LNHNV and CDR2 is YYDKDF (reference sequence). V lost 0 bases to trimming and J lost 4 bases, with 12 bases between them. The CDR3 is CATSREEHERETQYF. DNA for the CDR3: TGTGCCACCAGCAGAGAGGAGCACGAGCGAGAGACCCAGTACTTC.

The gene calls are TRBV19 and TRBJ1-5, with D maybe TRBD1 (6 bases). V was pared by 7 bases and J by 2 bases, with 12 bases between. Per germline, CDR1 LNHDA and CDR2 SQIVND (reference sequence). The CDR3 has 14 residues. DNA of the CDR3: TGTGCCAGTATAATGACAGGCCGCAATCAGCCCCAGCATTTT. Its protein product is CASIMTGRNQPQHF.

The rearrangement uses TRBV7-2 and TRBJ2-1; no definite D call. The CDR3 totals 15 residues. V lost 1 base to trimming and J lost 0 bases, with 7 bases between them. CDR1 and CDR2 from the germline V gene are SGHTA and FQGNSA. CDR3 protein: CASSLDVGSYNEQFF. The DNA for the CDR3 is TGTGCCAGCAGCTTAGATGTGGGCTCCTACAATGAGCAGTTCTTC.